This T cell receptor beta chain derives from a study of OX40 agonist ivuxolimab in advanced cancers. This CDR3 contains 12 residues. V was cut by 2 bases and J by 5 bases, with 7 bases left in between. CDR1 GTSNPN and CDR2 SVGIG come from the germline V gene (reference sequence). Notes on this clone: As yet, its antigen is unknown.

Study-level results: Dose levels from 0.1 to 3.0 mg/kg saw CD4+ and CD8+ blood T cells expand clonally by week 6. In the expanded peripheral T cells, antigen specificity was never determined. Normalized T-cell clonal expansion was also low in some nonresponders.

Blood sampling took place at baseline, cycle 4 day 1, and cycle 7 day 1. Clones were read by immunoSEQ multiplex PCR, and TCRdb kept only the in-frame ones, dropping some. The sample yields approximately 57,000 clones, approximately 89% seen once. This rearrangement joins TRBV30 to TRBJ1-5, with D possibly TRBD1 on 5 matching bases. The clonotype originates from an adult with an advanced solid tumor such as melanoma, head and neck, liver or kidney cancer. Sequenced here: CD4+ or CD8+ T cells sorted from blood, sampled in a trial of the OX40 agonist ivuxolimab. CDR3 residues: CAWSKGYQPQHF. Written as DNA, the CDR3 is TGTGCCTGGAGTAAGGGGTATCAGCCCCAGCATTTT. The whole variable domain, filled in from reference TRBV30 and TRBJ1-5, reads SQTIHQWPATLVQPVGSPLSLECTVEGTSNPNLYWYRQAAGRGLQLLFYSVGIGQISSEVPQNLSASRPQDRQFILSSKKLLLSDSGFYLCAWSKGYQPQHFGDGTRLSIL.